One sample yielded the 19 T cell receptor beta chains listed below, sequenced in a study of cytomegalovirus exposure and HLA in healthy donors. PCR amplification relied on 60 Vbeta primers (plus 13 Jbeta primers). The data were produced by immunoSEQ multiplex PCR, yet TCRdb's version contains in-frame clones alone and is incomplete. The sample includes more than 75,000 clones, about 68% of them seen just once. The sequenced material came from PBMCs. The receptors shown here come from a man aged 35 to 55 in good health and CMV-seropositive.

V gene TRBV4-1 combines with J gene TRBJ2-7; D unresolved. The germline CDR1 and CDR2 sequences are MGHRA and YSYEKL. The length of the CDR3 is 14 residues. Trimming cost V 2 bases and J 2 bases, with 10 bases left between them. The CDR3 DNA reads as TGCGCCAGCAGCCAATCCCCTAGGACCTACGAGCAGTACTTC. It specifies CASSQSPRTYEQYF.

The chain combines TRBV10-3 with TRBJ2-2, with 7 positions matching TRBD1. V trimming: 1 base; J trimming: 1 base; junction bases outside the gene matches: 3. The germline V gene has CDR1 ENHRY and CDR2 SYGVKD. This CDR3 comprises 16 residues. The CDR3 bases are TGTGCCATCAGTGAGTACAGGGGAGAGAACACCGGGGAGCTGTTTTTT. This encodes CAISEYRGENTGELFF.

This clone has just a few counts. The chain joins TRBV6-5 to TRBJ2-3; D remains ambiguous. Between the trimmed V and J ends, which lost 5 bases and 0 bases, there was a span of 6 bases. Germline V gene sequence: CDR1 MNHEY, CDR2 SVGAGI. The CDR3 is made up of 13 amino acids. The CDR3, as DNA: TGTGCCAGCAGTCTACAGAGCACAGATACGCAGTATTTT. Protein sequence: CASSLQSTDTQYF.

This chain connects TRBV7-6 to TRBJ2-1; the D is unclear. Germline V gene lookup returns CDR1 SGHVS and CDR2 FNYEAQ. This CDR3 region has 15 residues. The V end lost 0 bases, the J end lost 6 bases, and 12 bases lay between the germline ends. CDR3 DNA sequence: TGTGCCAGCAGCTTAGCGGTCTATAGTTCCAATGAGCAGTTCTTC. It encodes CASSLAVYSSNEQFF.

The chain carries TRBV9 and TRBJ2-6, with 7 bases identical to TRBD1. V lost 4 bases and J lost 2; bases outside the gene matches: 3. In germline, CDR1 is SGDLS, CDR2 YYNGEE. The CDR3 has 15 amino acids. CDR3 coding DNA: TGTGCCAGCAGCTTCCAGGGGGCTGGGGCCAACGTCCTGACTTTC. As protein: CASSFQGAGANVLTF.

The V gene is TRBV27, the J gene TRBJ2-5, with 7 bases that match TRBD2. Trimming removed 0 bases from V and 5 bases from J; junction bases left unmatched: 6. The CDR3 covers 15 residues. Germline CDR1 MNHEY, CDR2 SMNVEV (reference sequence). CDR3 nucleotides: TGTGCCAGCAGTTTATCATCTAGCGGAACTGAGACCCAGTACTTC. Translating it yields CASSLSSSGTETQYF.

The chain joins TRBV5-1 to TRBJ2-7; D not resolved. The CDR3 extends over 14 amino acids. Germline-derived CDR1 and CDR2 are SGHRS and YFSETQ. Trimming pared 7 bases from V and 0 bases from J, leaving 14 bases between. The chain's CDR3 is CASCSGVLSYEQYF. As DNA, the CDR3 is TGCGCCAGCTGCTCGGGTGTACTCTCCTACGAGCAGTACTTC.

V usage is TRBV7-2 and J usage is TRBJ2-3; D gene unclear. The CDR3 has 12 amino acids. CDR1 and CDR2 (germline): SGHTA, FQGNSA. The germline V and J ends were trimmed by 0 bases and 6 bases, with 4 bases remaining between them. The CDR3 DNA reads TGTGCCAGCAGCTTAGCATCTGATACGCAGTATTTT. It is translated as CASSLASDTQYF.

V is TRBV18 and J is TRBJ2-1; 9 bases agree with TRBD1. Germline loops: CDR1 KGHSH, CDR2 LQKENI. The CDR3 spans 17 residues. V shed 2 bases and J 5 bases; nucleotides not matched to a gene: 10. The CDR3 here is CASSPLQGARVDNEQFF. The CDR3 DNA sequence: TGTGCCAGCTCACCATTACAGGGGGCAAGGGTGGACAATGAGCAGTTCTTC.

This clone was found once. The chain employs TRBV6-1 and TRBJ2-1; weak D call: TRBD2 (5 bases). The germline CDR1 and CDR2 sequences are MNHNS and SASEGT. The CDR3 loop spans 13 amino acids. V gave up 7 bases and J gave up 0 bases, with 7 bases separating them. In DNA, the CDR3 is TGTGCCAGCACGGCGGGCTCCTACAATGAGCAGTTCTTC. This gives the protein CASTAGSYNEQFF.

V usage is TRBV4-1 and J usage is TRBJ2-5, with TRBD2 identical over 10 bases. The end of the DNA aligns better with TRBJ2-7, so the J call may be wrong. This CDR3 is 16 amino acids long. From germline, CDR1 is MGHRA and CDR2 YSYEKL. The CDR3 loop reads CASSQDRTSGWNEQYF. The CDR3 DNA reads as TGCGCCAGCAGCCAAGATAGGACTAGCGGCTGGAACGAGCAGTACTTC.

The CDR3 sequence: CASRPTVYEQYF. The CDR3 nucleotides are TGTGCCAGCAGACCCACAGTCTACGAGCAGTACTTC. This chain joins TRBV5-8 and TRBJ2-7; D gene ambiguous. V was cut by 5 bases and J by 3 bases, with 9 bases left in between. The CDR3 totals 12 residues. From germline, CDR1 is SGHTS and CDR2 YDEGEE.

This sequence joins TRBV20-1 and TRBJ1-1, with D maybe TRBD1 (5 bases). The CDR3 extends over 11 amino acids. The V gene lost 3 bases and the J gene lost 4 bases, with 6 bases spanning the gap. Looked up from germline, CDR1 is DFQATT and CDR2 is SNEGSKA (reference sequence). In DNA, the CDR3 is TGCAGTGCTAGTAGGGGCACTGAAGCTTTCTTT. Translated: CSASRGTEAFF.

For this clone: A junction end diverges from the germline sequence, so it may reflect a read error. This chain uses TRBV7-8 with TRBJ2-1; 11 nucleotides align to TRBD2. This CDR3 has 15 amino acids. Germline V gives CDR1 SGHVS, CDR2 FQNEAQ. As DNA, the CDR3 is TGTGCCAGCAGCCTAGCGGGGGGTCTTTACAATGAGCAGTTCTTC. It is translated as CASSLAGGLYNEQFF.

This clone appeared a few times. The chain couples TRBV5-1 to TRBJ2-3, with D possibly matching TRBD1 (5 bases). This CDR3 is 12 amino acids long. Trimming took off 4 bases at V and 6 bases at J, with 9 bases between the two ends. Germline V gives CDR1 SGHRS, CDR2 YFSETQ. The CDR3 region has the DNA TGCGCCAGCAGCCGGCCAGGGGATACGCAGTATTTT. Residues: CASSRPGDTQYF.

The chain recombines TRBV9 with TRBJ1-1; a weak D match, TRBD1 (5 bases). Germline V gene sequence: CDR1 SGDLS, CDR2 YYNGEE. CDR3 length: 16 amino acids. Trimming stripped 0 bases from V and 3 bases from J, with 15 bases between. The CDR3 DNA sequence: TGTGCCAGCAGCGTAGCTTCAGGGCTGGGTTACACTGAAGCTTTCTTT. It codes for CASSVASGLGYTEAFF.

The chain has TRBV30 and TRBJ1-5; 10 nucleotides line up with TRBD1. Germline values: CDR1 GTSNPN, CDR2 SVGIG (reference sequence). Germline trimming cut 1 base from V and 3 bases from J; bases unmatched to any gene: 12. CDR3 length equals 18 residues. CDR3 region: CAWSEGTGAMDVNQPQHF. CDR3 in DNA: TGTGCCTGGAGTGAAGGGACAGGGGCGATGGATGTCAATCAGCCCCAGCATTTT.

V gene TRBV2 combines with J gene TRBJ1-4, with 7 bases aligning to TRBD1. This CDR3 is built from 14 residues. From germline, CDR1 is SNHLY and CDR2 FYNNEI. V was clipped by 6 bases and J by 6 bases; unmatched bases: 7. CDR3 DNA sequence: TGTGCCAGCAGCCGGGACAGTCGTTATGAAAAACTGTTTTTT. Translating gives CASSRDSRYEKLFF.

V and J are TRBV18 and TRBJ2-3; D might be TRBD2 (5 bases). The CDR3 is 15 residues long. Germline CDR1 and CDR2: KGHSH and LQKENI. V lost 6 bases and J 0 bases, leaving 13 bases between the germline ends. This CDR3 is CASSEGASSTDTQYF. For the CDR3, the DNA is TGTGCCAGCTCCGAGGGAGCATCTAGCACAGATACGCAGTATTTT.